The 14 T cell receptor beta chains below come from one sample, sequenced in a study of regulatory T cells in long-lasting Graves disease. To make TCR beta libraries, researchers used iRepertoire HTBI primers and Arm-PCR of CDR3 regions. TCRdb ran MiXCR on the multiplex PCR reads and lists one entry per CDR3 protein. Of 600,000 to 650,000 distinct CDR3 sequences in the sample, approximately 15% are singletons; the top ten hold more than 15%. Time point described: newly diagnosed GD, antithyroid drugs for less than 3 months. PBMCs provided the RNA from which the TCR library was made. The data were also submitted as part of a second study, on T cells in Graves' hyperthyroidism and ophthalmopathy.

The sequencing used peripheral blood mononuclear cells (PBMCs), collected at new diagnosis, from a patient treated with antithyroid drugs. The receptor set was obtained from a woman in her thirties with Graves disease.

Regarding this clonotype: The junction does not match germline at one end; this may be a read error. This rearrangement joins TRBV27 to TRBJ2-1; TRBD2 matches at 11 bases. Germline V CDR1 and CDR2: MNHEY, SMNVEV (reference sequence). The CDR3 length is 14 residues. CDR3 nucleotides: TGTGCCAGCGGGGGACTAGCGGTTAACAATGGGCAGTTCTTC. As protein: CASGGLAVNNGQFF.

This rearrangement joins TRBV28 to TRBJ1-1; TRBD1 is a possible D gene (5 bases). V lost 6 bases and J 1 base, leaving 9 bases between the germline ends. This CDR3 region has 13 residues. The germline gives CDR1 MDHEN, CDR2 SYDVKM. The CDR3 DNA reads TGTGCCAGCAGGATCGGGGGGAACACTGAAGCTTTCTTT. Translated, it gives CASRIGGNTEAFF.

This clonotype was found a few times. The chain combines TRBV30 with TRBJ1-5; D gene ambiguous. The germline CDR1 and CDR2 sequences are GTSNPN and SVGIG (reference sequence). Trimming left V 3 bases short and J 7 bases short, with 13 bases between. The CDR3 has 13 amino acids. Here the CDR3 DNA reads TGTGCCTGGAGGGGCCTCGAGGGACAGCCCCAGCATTTT. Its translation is CAWRGLEGQPQHF.

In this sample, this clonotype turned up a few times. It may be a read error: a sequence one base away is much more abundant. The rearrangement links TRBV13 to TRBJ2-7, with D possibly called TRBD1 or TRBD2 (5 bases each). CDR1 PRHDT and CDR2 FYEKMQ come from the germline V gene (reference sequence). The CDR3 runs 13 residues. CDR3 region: CASSRGEVYEQHF. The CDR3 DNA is TGTGCCAGCAGCCGGGGCGAGGTTTACGAGCAGCACTTC.

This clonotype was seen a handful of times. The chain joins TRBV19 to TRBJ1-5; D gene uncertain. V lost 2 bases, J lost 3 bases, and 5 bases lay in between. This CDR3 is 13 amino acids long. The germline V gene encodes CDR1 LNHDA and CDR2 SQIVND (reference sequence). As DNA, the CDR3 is TGTGCCAGTAGTATACTGACCAATCAGCCCCAGCATTTT. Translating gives CASSILTNQPQHF. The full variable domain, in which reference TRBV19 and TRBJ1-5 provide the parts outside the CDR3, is DGGITQSPKYLFRKEGQNVTLSCEQNLNHDAMYWYRQDPGQGLRLIYYSQIVNDFQKGDIAEGYSVSREKKESFPLTVTSAQKNPTAFYLCASSILTNQPQHFGDGTRLSIL.

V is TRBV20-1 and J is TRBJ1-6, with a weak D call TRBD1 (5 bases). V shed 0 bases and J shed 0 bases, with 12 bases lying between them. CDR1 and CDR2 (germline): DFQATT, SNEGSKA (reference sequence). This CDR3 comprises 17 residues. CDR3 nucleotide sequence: TGCAGTGCTAGAGATCAGACAGCCCTCTCCTATAATTCACCCCTCCACTTT. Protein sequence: CSARDQTALSYNSPLHF.

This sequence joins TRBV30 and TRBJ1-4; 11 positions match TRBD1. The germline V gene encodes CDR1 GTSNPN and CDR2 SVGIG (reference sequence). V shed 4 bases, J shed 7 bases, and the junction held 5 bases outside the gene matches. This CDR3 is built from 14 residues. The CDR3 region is CAWTPGQGGEKLFF. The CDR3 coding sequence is TGTGCCTGGACCCCGGGACAGGGGGGTGAAAAACTGTTTTTT.

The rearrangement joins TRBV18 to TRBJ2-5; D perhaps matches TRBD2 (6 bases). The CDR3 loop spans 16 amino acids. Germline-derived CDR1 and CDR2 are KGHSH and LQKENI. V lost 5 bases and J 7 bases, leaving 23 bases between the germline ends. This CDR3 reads CASSTQTAGMGGTQYF. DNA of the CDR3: TGTGCCAGCTCAACGCAGACAGCAGGGATGGGAGGGACCCAGTACTTC.

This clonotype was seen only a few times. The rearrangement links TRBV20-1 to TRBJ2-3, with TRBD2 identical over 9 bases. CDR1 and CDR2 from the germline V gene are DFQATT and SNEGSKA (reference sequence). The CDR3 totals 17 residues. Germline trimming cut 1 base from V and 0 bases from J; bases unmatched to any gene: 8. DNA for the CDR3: TGCAGTGCTAGAGTGGCTAGCGGGATCGGTAGCACAGATACGCAGTATTTT. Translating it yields CSARVASGIGSTDTQYF.

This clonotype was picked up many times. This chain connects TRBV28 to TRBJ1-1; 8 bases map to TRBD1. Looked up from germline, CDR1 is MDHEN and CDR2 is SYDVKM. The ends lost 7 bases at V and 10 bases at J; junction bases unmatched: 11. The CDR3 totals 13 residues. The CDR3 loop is CASMIITGGRAFF. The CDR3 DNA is TGTGCCAGCATGATCATCACAGGGGGACGAGCTTTCTTT.

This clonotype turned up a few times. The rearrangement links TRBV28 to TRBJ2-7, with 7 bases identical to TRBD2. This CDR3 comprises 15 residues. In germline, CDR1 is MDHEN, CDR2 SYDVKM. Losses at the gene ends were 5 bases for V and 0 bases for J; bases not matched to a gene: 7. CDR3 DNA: TGTGCCAGCAGTCCGACTAGCCCAAGCTCCTACGAGCAGTACTTC. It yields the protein CASSPTSPSSYEQYF.

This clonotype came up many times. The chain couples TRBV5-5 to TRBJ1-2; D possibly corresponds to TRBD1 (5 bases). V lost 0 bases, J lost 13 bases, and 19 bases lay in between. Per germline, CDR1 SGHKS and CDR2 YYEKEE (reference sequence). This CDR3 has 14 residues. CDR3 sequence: CASSLEPASMGGTF. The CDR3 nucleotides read TGTGCCAGCAGCTTGGAACCAGCCTCTATGGGGGGCACCTTC. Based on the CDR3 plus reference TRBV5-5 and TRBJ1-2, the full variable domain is DAGVTQSPTHLIKTRGQQVTLRCSPISGHKSVSWYQQVLGQGPQFIFQYYEKEERGRGNFPDRFSARQFPNYSSELNVNALLLGDSALYLCASSLEPASMGGTFGSGTRLTVV.

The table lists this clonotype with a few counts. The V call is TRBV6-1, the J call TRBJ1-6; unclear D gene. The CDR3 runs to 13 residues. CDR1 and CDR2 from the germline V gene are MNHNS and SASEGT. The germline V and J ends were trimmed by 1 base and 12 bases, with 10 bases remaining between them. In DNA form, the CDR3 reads TGTGCCAGCAGTGAAGTCACTCGGGGACCCCTCCACTTT. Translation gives CASSEVTRGPLHF.

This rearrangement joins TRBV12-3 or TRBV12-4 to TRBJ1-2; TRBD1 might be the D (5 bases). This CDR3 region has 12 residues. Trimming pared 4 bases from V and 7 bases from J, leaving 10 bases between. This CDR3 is CASSSQGAGYTF. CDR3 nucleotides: TGTGCCAGCAGTTCCCAGGGAGCTGGCTACACCTTC.